Here is one T cell receptor beta chain with its context. Antigen specificity is unknown. Positively selected for CCR7, the CD45RO-negative cells used as naive CD8 cells excluded terminally differentiated effector memory CD45RA+ cells. Deep-level settings were used for running the assay. Here immunoSEQ multiplex PCR was the method, and the copy in TCRdb shows in-frame clones only, minus some. The table has roughly 2,000,000 clones, approximately 94% seen once. This entry belongs to a study of shared clonotypes between healthy human individuals. Study overall: The study used three CD4 naive, three CD4 memory, two CD8 naive and one CD8 memory plate per donor. Study conclusions and caveats: Sampling included only blood; tissue repertoires likely differ. Around 5.3% of naive CD4 clonotypes were shared across a handful of donors.

Per germline, CDR1 SEHNR and CDR2 FQNEAQ (reference sequence). V dropped 7 bases and J dropped 3 bases, with 10 bases sitting between them. This CDR3 is 13 amino acids long. The sample consisted of naive CD8+ T cells sorted from blood. The chain recombines TRBV7-9 with TRBJ2-1, with unresolved D. The TCR originated in a man younger than 30 in good health. CDR3 region: CASTTEFYNEQFF. CDR3 DNA: TGTGCCAGCACCACAGAGTTCTACAATGAGCAGTTCTTC. The whole variable domain, remainder taken from reference TRBV7-9 and TRBJ2-1, is DTGVSQNPRHKITKRGQNVTFRCDPISEHNRLYWYRQTLGQGPEFLTYFQNEAQLEKSRLLSDRFSAERPKGSFSTLEIQRTEQGDSAMYLCASTTEFYNEQFFGPGTRLTVL.